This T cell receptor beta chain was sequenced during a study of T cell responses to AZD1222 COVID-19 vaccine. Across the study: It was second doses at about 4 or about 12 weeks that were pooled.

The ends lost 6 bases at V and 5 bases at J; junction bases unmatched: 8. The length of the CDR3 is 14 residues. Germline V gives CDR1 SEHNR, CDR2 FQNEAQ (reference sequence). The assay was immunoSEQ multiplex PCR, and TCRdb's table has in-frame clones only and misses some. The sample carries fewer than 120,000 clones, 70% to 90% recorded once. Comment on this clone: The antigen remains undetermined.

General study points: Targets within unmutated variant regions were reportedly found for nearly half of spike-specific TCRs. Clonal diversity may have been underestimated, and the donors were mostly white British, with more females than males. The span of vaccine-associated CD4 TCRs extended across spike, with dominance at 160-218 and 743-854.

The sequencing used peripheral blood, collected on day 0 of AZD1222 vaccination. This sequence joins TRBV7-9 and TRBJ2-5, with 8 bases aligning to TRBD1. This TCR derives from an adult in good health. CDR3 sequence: CASRQGTGRETQYF. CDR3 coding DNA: TGTGCCAGCAGACAAGGGACAGGCCGGGAGACCCAGTACTTC.